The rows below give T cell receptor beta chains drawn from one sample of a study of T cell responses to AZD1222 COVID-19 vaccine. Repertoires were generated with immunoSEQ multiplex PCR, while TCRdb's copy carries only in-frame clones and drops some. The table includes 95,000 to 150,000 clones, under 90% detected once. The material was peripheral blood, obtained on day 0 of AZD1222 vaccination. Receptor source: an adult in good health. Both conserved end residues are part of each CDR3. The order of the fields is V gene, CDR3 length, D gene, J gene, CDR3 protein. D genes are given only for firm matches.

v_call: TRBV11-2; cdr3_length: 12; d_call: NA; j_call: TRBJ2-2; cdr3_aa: CASSPHTGELFF
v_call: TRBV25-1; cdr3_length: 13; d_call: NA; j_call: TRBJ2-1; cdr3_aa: CASSRTASHEQFF
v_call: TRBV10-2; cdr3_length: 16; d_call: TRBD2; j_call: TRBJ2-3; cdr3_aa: CASSESVAGGRDTQYF
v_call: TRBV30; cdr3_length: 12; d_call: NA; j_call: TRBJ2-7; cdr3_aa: CAWKPESYEQYF
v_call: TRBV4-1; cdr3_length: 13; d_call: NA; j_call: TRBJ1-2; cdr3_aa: CASSQQGGYGYTF
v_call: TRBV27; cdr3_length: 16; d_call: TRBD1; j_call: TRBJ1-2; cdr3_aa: CASSLLGQGAGYGYTF
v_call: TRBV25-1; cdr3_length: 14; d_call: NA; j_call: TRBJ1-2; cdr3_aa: CASSDSAAFYGYTF
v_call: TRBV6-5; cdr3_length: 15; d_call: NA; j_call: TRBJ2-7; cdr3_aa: CASSYSPGTYYEQYF
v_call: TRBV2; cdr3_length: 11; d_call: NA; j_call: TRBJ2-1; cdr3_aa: CASSADNEQFF
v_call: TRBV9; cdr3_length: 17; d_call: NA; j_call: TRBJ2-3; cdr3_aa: CASSDHSQGLFTDTQYF
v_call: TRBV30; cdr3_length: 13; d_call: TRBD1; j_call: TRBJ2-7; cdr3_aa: CACMDRSSYEQYF
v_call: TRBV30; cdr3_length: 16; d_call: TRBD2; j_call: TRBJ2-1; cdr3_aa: CAWSVRLAGSYNEQFF
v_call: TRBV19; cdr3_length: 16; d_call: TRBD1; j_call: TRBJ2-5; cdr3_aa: CASSFSPGQGPETQYF
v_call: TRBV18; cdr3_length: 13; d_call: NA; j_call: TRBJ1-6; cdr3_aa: CASSRTEDSPLHF
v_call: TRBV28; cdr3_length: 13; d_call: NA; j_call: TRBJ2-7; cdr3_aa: CASSFGGRGEQYF
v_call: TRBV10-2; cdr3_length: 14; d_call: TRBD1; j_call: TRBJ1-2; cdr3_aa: CASSEGTVNYGYTF
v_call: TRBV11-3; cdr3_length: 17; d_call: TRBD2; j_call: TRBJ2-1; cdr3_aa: CASSSRTSGPRGNEQFF